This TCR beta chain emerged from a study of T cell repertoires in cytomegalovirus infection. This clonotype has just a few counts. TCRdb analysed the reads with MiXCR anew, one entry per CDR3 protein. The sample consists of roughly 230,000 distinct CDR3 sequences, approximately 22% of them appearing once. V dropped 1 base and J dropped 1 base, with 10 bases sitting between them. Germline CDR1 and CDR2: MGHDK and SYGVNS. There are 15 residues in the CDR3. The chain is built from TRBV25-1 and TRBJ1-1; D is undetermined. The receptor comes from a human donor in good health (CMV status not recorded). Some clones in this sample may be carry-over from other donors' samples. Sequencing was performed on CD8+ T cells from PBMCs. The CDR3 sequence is CASSESAQPNTEAFF. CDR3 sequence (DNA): TGTGCCAGCAGTGAATCAGCACAGCCGAACACTGAAGCTTTCTTT.